This T cell receptor (beta chain) was observed in a study of blood T cell repertoires in COVID-19. About the study: There were acute and convalescent COVID-19 samples, and they came from the United States, Italy and Spain.

Per the original methods: By means of reference gene primer amplification, nucleated cell counts were estimated. The assay was immunoSEQ multiplex PCR, and TCRdb's table has in-frame clones only and misses some. V and J calls plus clone size are reproduced from that table; the DNA served to infer D and trimming. The data contain roughly 200,000 clones, approximately 78% of them singletons. Followed longitudinally, the Seattle patients had been enrolled during active infection. The CDR3 consists of 14 residues. V was trimmed by 1 base and J by 3 bases, leaving 9 bases between them. In germline, CDR1 is KGHSH, CDR2 LQKENI.

What was sequenced was peripheral blood. This sequence joins TRBV18 and TRBJ1-1, with a tentative D call TRBD1 (6 bases). The TCR was taken from a woman older than 75 with COVID-19, enrolled during active disease. Here the CDR3 reads CASSPLPGDTEAFF. The CDR3 DNA is TGTGCCAGCTCACCACTCCCAGGGGACACTGAAGCTTTCTTT.